This is a list of T cell receptor beta chains from one sample in a study of blood T cells in healthy people across ages. TCRdb recomputed calls from the 5' RACE reads with MiXCR, one row per CDR3 protein. Among under 1 million distinct CDR3 sequences, around 43% were seen once, and the ten largest hold about a fifth. Sequencing was carried out using blood. The receptors shown here come from a man in his fifties or sixties in good health. Both conserved end residues are part of each CDR3. D genes are given only for firm matches. Clone sizes are given selectively: once, few, many, or a class where the clone is expanded.

TRBV11-1	TRBJ2-7	.	few	CASSPHVTAYEQYF	TGTGCCAGCAGCCCTCACGTGACAGCCTACGAGCAGTACTTC
TRBV12-3/TRBV12-4	TRBJ2-1	.	few	CASSRDIPNEQFF	TGTGCCAGCAGCCGTGACATCCCCAATGAGCAGTTCTTC
TRBV13	TRBJ2-1	TRBD2	few	CASSHPGTSGGTHGSYNEQFF	TGTGCCAGCAGCCACCCTGGGACTAGCGGGGGGACCCACGGGTCCTACAATGAGCAGTTCTTC
TRBV5-1	TRBJ2-2	.	.	CASSLGGGANTGELFF	TGCGCCAGCAGCTTGGGTGGGGGCGCGAACACCGGGGAGCTGTTTTTT
TRBV10-3	TRBJ2-1	TRBD2	few	CAISEFTILAGHQNEQFF	TGTGCCATCAGTGAGTTCACAATACTAGCGGGGCATCAGAATGAGCAGTTCTTC
TRBV24-1	TRBJ2-4	.	many	CATSDAGAKNIQYF	TGTGCCACCAGTGATGCGGGGGCCAAAAACATTCAGTACTTC
TRBV6-2/TRBV6-3	TRBJ2-1	.	.	CASSYLYQGVNEQFF	TGTGCCAGCAGTTACTTATACCAGGGTGTGAATGAGCAGTTCTTC
TRBV12-3/TRBV12-4	TRBJ2-7	.	.	CASSPHQGGSYEQYF	TGTGCCAGCAGTCCACACCAAGGGGGCTCCTACGAGCAGTACTTC
TRBV9	TRBJ2-3	TRBD1	.	CASSGGQATSTDTQYF	TGTGCCAGCAGCGGCGGACAGGCAACTAGCACAGATACGCAGTATTTT
TRBV30	TRBJ2-5	TRBD2	.	CAWSGGSRNQETQYF	TGTGCCTGGAGCGGGGGGTCCAGGAACCAAGAGACCCAGTACTTC
TRBV20-1	TRBJ2-3	.	few	CSARARGLTDTQYF	TGCAGTGCTAGAGCTCGGGGACTCACAGATACGCAGTATTTT
TRBV20-1	TRBJ2-3	TRBD2	few	CRTDWRGGWYTQYF	TGCAGGACGGACTGGCGGGGGGGCTGGTATACGCAGTATTTT
TRBV7-2	TRBJ2-5	.	.	CASSLVSIPGKVALTQYF	TGTGCCAGCAGCTTAGTTTCGATCCCGGGTAAAGTGGCCCTGACCCAGTACTTC
TRBV3-1	TRBJ2-1	.	.	CASSIRAGEQFF	TGTGCCAGCAGCATCCGAGCTGGGGAGCAGTTCTTC
TRBV7-2	TRBJ1-2	TRBD1	.	CASSADRGRGYTF	TGTGCCAGCAGCGCGGACAGGGGTAGGGGCTACACCTTC
TRBV7-9	TRBJ1-3	.	.	CASTTDGRSGNTIYF	TGTGCCAGCACCACGGACGGACGCTCTGGAAACACCATATATTTT
TRBV6-5	TRBJ2-7	.	few	CASSYEKGVREQYF	TGTGCCAGCAGTTACGAGAAGGGAGTGCGGGAGCAGTACTTC
TRBV14	TRBJ2-5	.	few	CASSQPLWETQYF	TGTGCCAGCAGCCAGCCACTTTGGGAGACCCAGTACTTC
TRBV5-5	TRBJ1-6	.	.	CASSPTPDIPLHF	TGTGCCAGCAGCCCCACCCCGGACATCCCCCTCCACTTT
TRBV7-7	TRBJ2-5	TRBD1	.	CASSLGTGTETQYF	TGTGCCAGCAGCTTGGGGACAGGGACGGAGACCCAGTACTTC
TRBV2	TRBJ2-7	TRBD1	few	CASSEWGQGAYEQYF	TGTGCCAGCAGTGAATGGGGGCAGGGGGCCTACGAGCAGTACTTC
TRBV7-2	TRBJ2-1	.	few	CASSLVTNEQFF	TGTGCCAGCAGCTTAGTGACCAATGAGCAGTTCTTC
TRBV29-1	TRBJ2-7	.	many	CSVFTESYEQYF	TGCAGCGTTTTTACAGAATCCTACGAGCAGTACTTC
TRBV4-3	TRBJ2-7	.	.	CASSQDIGALSYEQYF	TGCGCCAGCAGCCAAGACATAGGGGCGTTATCCTACGAGCAGTACTTC
TRBV5-1	TRBJ2-7	.	.	CASRLLVSSYEQYF	TGCGCCAGCAGGCTTCTGGTCTCCTCCTACGAGCAGTACTTC
TRBV13	TRBJ2-3	.	.	CASSLGRRASPTDTQYF	TGTGCCAGCAGCTTAGGAAGGCGGGCCTCCCCCACAGATACGCAGTATTTT
TRBV24-1	TRBJ2-5	.	.	CATRATGTVETQYF	TGTGCCACCAGGGCCACAGGGACCGTAGAGACCCAGTACTTC
TRBV6-5	TRBJ2-6	.	.	CASNSLRSGANVLTF	TGTGCCAGCAATAGTTTACGGTCTGGGGCCAACGTCCTGACTTTC
TRBV10-3	TRBJ2-7	.	many	CAISESSGSGYEQYF	TGTGCCATCAGTGAGTCTTCGGGCAGTGGGTACGAGCAGTACTTC
TRBV28	TRBJ1-5	.	.	CASSQGGADGNQPQHF	TGTGCCAGCAGCCAAGGGGGGGCGGACGGCAATCAGCCCCAGCATTTT
TRBV5-1	TRBJ2-5	.	.	CASSLLSGQGETQYF	TGCGCCAGCAGCTTGTTATCAGGGCAGGGAGAGACCCAGTACTTC
TRBV12-3/TRBV12-4	TRBJ1-5	TRBD1	.	CASSLSDRVGMAQHF	TGTGCTAGCAGTTTGTCGGACAGGGTGGGGATGGCCCAGCATTTT
TRBV28	TRBJ2-5	TRBD2	.	CASRGGIETQYF	TGTGCCAGCAGGGGAGGGATAGAGACCCAGTACTTC
TRBV7-7	TRBJ2-1	TRBD2	.	CASSLGAGGRYNEQFF	TGTGCCAGCAGCTTAGGAGCGGGGGGCCGCTACAATGAGCAGTTCTTC
TRBV11-2	TRBJ1-1	.	.	CASSFQTGGNTEAFF	TGTGCCAGCAGCTTTCAGACGGGGGGCAATACTGAAGCTTTCTTT
TRBV20-1	TRBJ1-2	TRBD1	once	CSAGDSAYGYTF	TGCAGTGCTGGGGACAGCGCCTATGGCTACACCTTC
TRBV5-1	TRBJ2-1	.	.	CASSLNTGQVDEQFF	TGCGCCAGCAGCTTGAACACGGGGCAGGTAGATGAGCAGTTCTTC
TRBV3-1	TRBJ2-7	TRBD2	.	CASSRGLAGGHYEQYF	TGTGCCAGCAGCCGAGGACTAGCGGGGGGGCACTACGAGCAGTACTTC
TRBV14	TRBJ1-1	.	.	CASSRLSAEAFF	TGTGCCAGCAGCCGATTGAGCGCTGAAGCTTTCTTT
TRBV12-3/TRBV12-4	TRBJ2-3	.	.	CASSLQAGTDTQYF	TGTGCCAGCAGTTTACAAGCGGGCACAGATACGCAGTATTTT
TRBV27	TRBJ2-5	.	.	CASSPTWGGETQYF	TGTGCCAGCAGTCCCACATGGGGCGGAGAGACCCAGTACTTC
TRBV6-6	TRBJ1-6	.	once	CASAPGDSSPLHF	TGTGCCAGCGCCCCAGGGGACTCTTCACCCCTCCACTTT
TRBV11-2	TRBJ2-5	.	.	CASSRTAGIEETQYF	TGTGCCAGCAGCCGCACGGCAGGAATCGAAGAGACCCAGTACTTC
TRBV6-6	TRBJ2-2	TRBD2	.	CASSRRTSQGTGELFF	TGTGCCAGCAGCCGCCGGACTAGCCAGGGCACCGGGGAGCTGTTTTTT
TRBV6-5	TRBJ1-2	.	many	CASSYSRGEGYGYTF	TGTGCCAGCAGTTACTCTAGGGGGGAGGGCTATGGCTACACCTTC
TRBV14	TRBJ2-1	TRBD1	few	CASSGNRGHPSYNEQFF	TGTGCCAGCAGCGGTAACAGGGGACACCCCTCCTACAATGAGCAGTTCTTC
TRBV5-1	TRBJ2-3	TRBD2	few	CASSLSSGGAIDTQYF	TGCGCCAGCAGCTTGAGTAGCGGGGGGGCTATAGATACGCAGTATTTT
TRBV7-2	TRBJ1-3	TRBD1	.	CASSIFPGQGVGNTIYF	TGTGCCAGCAGCATTTTCCCGGGACAGGGGGTTGGAAACACCATATATTTT
TRBV27	TRBJ2-5	.	.	CASSSRFLRGDETQYF	TGTGCCAGCAGTTCCCGGTTCCTTAGAGGTGATGAGACCCAGTACTTC
TRBV18	TRBJ1-2	TRBD1	.	CASSPSPGQGYGYTF	TGTGCCAGCTCTCCTAGTCCGGGACAGGGATACGGCTACACCTTC
TRBV5-1	TRBJ2-7	TRBD1	.	CASSLVGDRGQSEQYF	TGCGCCAGCAGCTTGGTCGGGGACAGGGGGCAGAGTGAGCAGTACTTC
TRBV3-1	TRBJ1-5	.	.	CASSPERSNQPQHF	TGTGCCAGCAGCCCCGAAAGGAGCAATCAGCCCCAGCATTTT